These 19 T cell receptor beta chains came from one sample sequenced in a study of blood T cell repertoires in COVID-19. The assay was immunoSEQ multiplex PCR, and TCRdb's table has in-frame clones only and misses some. The sample yields about 98,000 clones, more than 85% seen once. The sample comprised peripheral blood. The source of these receptors is a man aged 18 to 30 with acute or convalescent COVID-19.

The sample holds one count of this clone. This sequence joins TRBV3-1 (or the pseudogene TRBV3-2) and TRBJ1-3, with 10 bases that match TRBD1. The CDR3 runs to 15 residues. Germline CDR1 and CDR2: LGHDT and YNNKEL (reference sequence). V lost 8 bases and J lost 3; bases outside the gene matches: 7. The CDR3 region has the DNA TGTGCCAGCGGGCGGACAGGGGGTAGTGGAAACACCATATATTTT. Residues: CASGRTGGSGNTIYF.

This chain links TRBV20-1 with TRBJ1-1; D uncertain. CDR3 length: 11 amino acids. The V end was cut by 3 bases, the J end by 7 bases, with 9 bases between. Germline CDR1 is DFQATT and CDR2 is SNEGSKA (reference sequence). The CDR3 nucleotides read TGCAGTGCTAGGGTTACAGTTGAAGCTTTCTTT. Amino acids: CSARVTVEAFF.

This sequence joins TRBV9 and TRBJ1-1; D gene uncertain. CDR3 size: 14 residues. Germline values: CDR1 SGDLS, CDR2 YYNGEE. The V end was cut by 3 bases, the J end by 0 bases, with 9 bases between. The CDR3: CASSAGVMNTEAFF. The DNA of the CDR3 is TGTGCCAGCAGCGCGGGAGTTATGAACACTGAAGCTTTCTTT.

This clone was recorded once. The chain employs TRBV5-1 and TRBJ1-5; D gene uncertain. The length of the CDR3 is 15 residues. From germline, CDR1 is SGHRS and CDR2 YFSETQ. Trimming left V 1 base short and J 5 bases short, with 13 bases between. DNA for the CDR3: TGCGCCAGCAGCTTGTCCGGGATGAAGGATCAGCCCCAGCATTTT. As protein: CASSLSGMKDQPQHF.

The chain couples TRBV11-3 to TRBJ2-5; 10 bases line up with TRBD1. CDR1 and CDR2 (germline): SGHNT, YENEEA. With V trimmed by 1 base and J by 1 base, 0 bases remained unmatched. The CDR3 runs 15 residues. CDR3 DNA sequence: TGTGCCAGCAGCTTAGGGACAGGGGGCCAAGAGACCCAGTACTTC. It is translated as CASSLGTGGQETQYF.

V and J are TRBV4-1 and TRBJ1-1; 9 bases agree with TRBD1. This CDR3 is 16 amino acids long. The germline V gene encodes CDR1 MGHRA and CDR2 YSYEKL. J lost 6 bases, V lost 5 bases, and 13 bases had no gene match. CDR3 protein: CASSYTQGAHRPEAFF. CDR3 DNA: TGCGCCAGCAGCTACACACAGGGGGCGCATAGGCCTGAAGCTTTCTTT.

V and J are TRBV19 and TRBJ1-4, with D tentatively TRBD1 (5 bases). Trimming removed 4 bases at V and 5 bases at J, with 11 bases between. The V gene's germline CDR1 is LNHDA and CDR2 SQIVND (reference sequence). This CDR3 has 14 amino acids. The CDR3 DNA sequence: TGTGCCAGTAGTACCCGACAGCAAAATGAAAAACTGTTTTTT. This gives the protein CASSTRQQNEKLFF. The whole variable domain, filled in from reference TRBV19 and TRBJ1-4, reads DGGITQSPKYLFRKEGQNVTLSCEQNLNHDAMYWYRQDPGQGLRLIYYSQIVNDFQKGDIAEGYSVSREKKESFPLTVTSAQKNPTAFYLCASSTRQQNEKLFFGSGTQLSVL.

V and J are TRBV6-5 and TRBJ2-1; TRBD1 matches 10 bases. Trimming took 5 bases from V and 4 from J; bases not matched to a gene: 2. CDR1 is MNHEY and CDR2 is SVGAGI in the germline V gene. The CDR3 is 14 amino acids. CDR3 coding DNA: TGTGCCAGCAGTCCGGGACAGGGGTACAATGAGCAGTTCTTC. Protein product: CASSPGQGYNEQFF.

The genes are TRBV19 and TRBJ2-7; 9 bases match TRBD2. This CDR3 is built from 16 residues. V lost 6 bases and J lost 5; bases outside the gene matches: 14. Germline V gives CDR1 LNHDA, CDR2 SQIVND (reference sequence). CDR3 amino acids: CASRVAAGGPFNEQYF. The CDR3 DNA reads as TGTGCCAGTAGGGTTGCGGCGGGAGGGCCTTTCAACGAGCAGTACTTC.

The V gene is TRBV6-1, the J gene TRBJ2-1; 10 nucleotides match TRBD2. Per the germline V gene, CDR1 is MNHNS and CDR2 is SASEGT. This CDR3 is 16 amino acids long. V trimming: 2 bases; J trimming: 4 bases; junction bases outside the gene matches: 5. CDR3 sequence reads: CASSEYGLADYNEQFF. The DNA for the CDR3 is TGTGCCAGCAGTGAATATGGACTAGCGGATTACAATGAGCAGTTCTTC.

V and J are TRBV5-4 and TRBJ1-3; D is ambiguous. The CDR3 sequence is 14 residues long. V lost 4 bases, J lost 4 bases, and 12 bases lay in between. The germline gives CDR1 SGHNT, CDR2 YYREEE (reference sequence). The CDR3 sequence: CASSREGFGNTIYF. CDR3 nucleotides: TGTGCCAGCAGCCGGGAGGGATTCGGAAACACCATATATTTT.

The J gene is TRBJ1-6, the V gene TRBV15; the match to TRBD1 covers 7 bases. CDR3 length: 17 residues. Germline V lookup: CDR1 LNHNV, CDR2 YYDKDF (reference sequence). The V gene end was trimmed by 0 bases and the J gene end by 9 bases; junction bases not matched to a gene: 11. Here the CDR3 reads CATSRDGVPGGSSPLHF. The CDR3 region has the DNA TGTGCCACCAGCAGAGATGGCGTTCCAGGGGGGAGTTCACCCCTCCACTTT.

This clone was seen a handful of times. The J gene is TRBJ2-7, the V gene TRBV2; TRBD1 might be the D (5 bases). The CDR3 totals 14 residues. Trimming took off 2 bases at V and 2 bases at J, with 10 bases between the two ends. The germline V gene has CDR1 SNHLY and CDR2 FYNNEI. CDR3: CASSELLDTYEQYF. CDR3 bases: TGTGCCAGCAGTGAATTACTGGACACCTACGAGCAGTACTTC. Combining the CDR3 with reference TRBV2 and TRBJ2-7 gives the whole variable domain EPEVTQTPSHQVTQMGQEVILRCVPISNHLYFYWYRQILGQKVEFLVSFYNNEISEKSEIFDDQFSVERPDGSNFTLKIRSTKLEDSAMYFCASSELLDTYEQYFGPGTRLTVT.

The V call is TRBV2, the J call TRBJ1-3, with TRBD1 identical over 7 bases. V lost 7 bases to trimming and J lost 2 bases; unmatched junction nucleotides: 8. This CDR3 spans 15 amino acids. CDR1 is SNHLY and CDR2 is FYNNEI in the germline V gene. CDR3 bases: TGTGCCAGCACCACGGGACAGTCTGCTGGAAACACCATATATTTT. This encodes CASTTGQSAGNTIYF.

The chain recombines TRBV9 with TRBJ2-1, with 7 bases fitting TRBD1. V lost 2 bases to trimming and J lost 0 bases; unmatched junction nucleotides: 2. The CDR3 loop spans 15 amino acids. Germline loops: CDR1 SGDLS, CDR2 YYNGEE. CDR3 nucleotide sequence: TGTGCCAGCAGCGTGACAGGGAGCTCCTACAATGAGCAGTTCTTC. This sequence encodes CASSVTGSSYNEQFF.

V usage is TRBV2 and J usage is TRBJ1-1; 9 bases align to TRBD1. Looked up from germline, CDR1 is SNHLY and CDR2 is FYNNEI. Germline trimming cut 6 bases from V and 4 bases from J; bases unmatched to any gene: 6. CDR3 length equals 14 residues. Here the CDR3 reads CASRGTGTVTEAFF. DNA for the CDR3: TGTGCCAGCAGGGGGACAGGGACGGTCACTGAAGCTTTCTTT.

The chain combines TRBV18 with TRBJ1-5; TRBD1 aligns across 7 bases. In germline, CDR1 is KGHSH, CDR2 LQKENI. Unmatched junction bases numbered 2, after V lost 2 bases and J lost 7 bases. The CDR3 consists of 13 residues. CDR3 protein: CASSPGTDQPQHF. The CDR3 DNA reads TGTGCCAGCTCACCAGGGACAGACCAGCCCCAGCATTTT.

The rearrangement joins TRBV7-8 to TRBJ2-1; 8 bases match TRBD1. The CDR3 loop spans 15 amino acids. Germline V gives CDR1 SGHVS, CDR2 FQNEAQ. J gave up 6 bases and V 4 bases, and 8 bases lay outside the gene matches. DNA of the CDR3: TGTGCCAGCAGCTGGGACAGGTCTGTGGGCAATGAGCAGTTCTTC. Its protein product is CASSWDRSVGNEQFF.

V gene TRBV6-5 combines with J gene TRBJ1-2, with 7 bases that match TRBD1. J was trimmed by 4 bases and V by 10 bases; bases with no gene match: 6. The CDR3 has 12 residues. Germline V CDR1 and CDR2: MNHEY, SVGAGI. The CDR3 DNA follows: TGTGCCATAATACAGGGGAGCTATGGCTACACCTTC. Translating it yields CAIIQGSYGYTF.